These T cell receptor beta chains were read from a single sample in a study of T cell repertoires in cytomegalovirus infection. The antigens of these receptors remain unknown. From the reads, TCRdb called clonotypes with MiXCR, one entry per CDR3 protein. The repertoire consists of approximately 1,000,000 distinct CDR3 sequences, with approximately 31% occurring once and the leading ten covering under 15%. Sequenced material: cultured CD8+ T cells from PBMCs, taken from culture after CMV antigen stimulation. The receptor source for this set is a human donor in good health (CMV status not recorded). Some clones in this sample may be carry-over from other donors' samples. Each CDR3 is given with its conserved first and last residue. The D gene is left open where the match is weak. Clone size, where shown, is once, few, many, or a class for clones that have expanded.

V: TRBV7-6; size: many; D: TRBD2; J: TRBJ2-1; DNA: TGTGCCAGCAGCTCAACCCCCCGGTGGGTAGCGGGGGGGAACAATGAGCAGTTCTTC; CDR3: CASSSTPRWVAGGNNEQFF
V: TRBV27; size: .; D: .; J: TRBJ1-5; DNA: TGTGCCAGCAGTTTCATAGGCCGCAGCGATCAGCCCCAGCATTTT; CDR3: CASSFIGRSDQPQHF
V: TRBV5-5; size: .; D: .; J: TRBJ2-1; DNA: TGTGCCAGCCAGTTCCTGGGCGTAGGGATCTTC; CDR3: CASQFLGVGIF
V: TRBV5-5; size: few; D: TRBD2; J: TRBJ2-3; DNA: TGTGCCAGCAGCTACTTGGTGGGGGGGAGCACAGATACGCAGTATTTT; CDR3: CASSYLVGGSTDTQYF
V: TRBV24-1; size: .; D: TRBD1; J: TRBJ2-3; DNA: TGTGCCACCAGTGATTGGGACAGTTTGGATACGCAGTATTTT; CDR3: CATSDWDSLDTQYF
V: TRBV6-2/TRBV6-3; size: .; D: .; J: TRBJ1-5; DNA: TGTGCCAGCACACTCGGGGGGCTAAATCAGCCCCAGCATTTT; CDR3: CASTLGGLNQPQHF
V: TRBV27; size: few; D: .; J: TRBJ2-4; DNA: TGTGCCAGCAGTTTATCGGGACCGGGGCCTCAGTACTTC; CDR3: CASSLSGPGPQYF
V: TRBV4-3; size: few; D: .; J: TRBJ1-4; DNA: TGCGCCAGCAGCCAGGGCGGTGGAGGCACAGAAAAACTGTTTTTT; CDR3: CASSQGGGGTEKLFF
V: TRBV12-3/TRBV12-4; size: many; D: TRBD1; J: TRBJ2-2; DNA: TGTGCCAGCAGTTCAGACAGGGAGACGAACACCGGGGAGCTGTTTTTT; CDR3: CASSSDRETNTGELFF
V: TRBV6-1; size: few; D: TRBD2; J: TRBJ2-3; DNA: TGTGCCAGCAGCTTTGGGTCAGGCGGGGGGGATACGCAGTATTTT; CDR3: CASSFGSGGGDTQYF
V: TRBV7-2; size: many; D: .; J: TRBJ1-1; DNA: TGTGCCAGCAGCTTGAGGGGCCCGATGAACACTGAAGCTTTCTTT; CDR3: CASSLRGPMNTEAFF
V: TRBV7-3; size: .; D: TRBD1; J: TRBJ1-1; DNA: TGTGCCAGCAGCTCCCGGGACAGGCATGAAGCTTTCTTT; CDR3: CASSSRDRHEAFF
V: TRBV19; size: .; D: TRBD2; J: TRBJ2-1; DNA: TGTGCCAGTAGTATGCGGGGGGGCCGGAATGAGCAGTTCTTC; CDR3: CASSMRGGRNEQFF
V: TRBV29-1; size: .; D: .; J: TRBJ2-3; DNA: TGCAGCGCGGGGGCAGATACGCAGTATTTT; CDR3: CSAGADTQYF
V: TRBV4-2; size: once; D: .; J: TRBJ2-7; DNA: TGTGCCAGCAGCCAGACCCGGACTCGGTACGAGCAGTACTTC; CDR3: CASSQTRTRYEQYF
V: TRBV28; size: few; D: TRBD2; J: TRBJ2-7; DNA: TGTGCCAGCAGTACTAGCGGGGGACAGTACTTC; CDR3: CASSTSGGQYF
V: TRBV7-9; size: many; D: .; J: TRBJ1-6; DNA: TGTGCCAGCAGCTCAGACAGTAGCTCCTATAATTCACCCCTCCACTTT; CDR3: CASSSDSSSYNSPLHF
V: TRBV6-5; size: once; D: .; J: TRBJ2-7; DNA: TGTGCCAGCAGTTACTCGTTAAAGGAGTACTTC; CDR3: CASSYSLKEYF
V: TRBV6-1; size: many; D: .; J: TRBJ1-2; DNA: TGTGCCAGCAGGGATTGGACCGCTACAATAAACTATGGCTACACCTTC; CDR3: CASRDWTATINYGYTF
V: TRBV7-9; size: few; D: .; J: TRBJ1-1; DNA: TGTGCCAGCAGCTATCCAGACAGGACTGAAGCTTTCTTT; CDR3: CASSYPDRTEAFF
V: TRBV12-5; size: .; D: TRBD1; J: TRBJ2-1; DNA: TGTGCTAGTGGTTTGGTAATTCGACCGGGACAGGGGGACAATGAGCAGTTCTTC; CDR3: CASGLVIRPGQGDNEQFF
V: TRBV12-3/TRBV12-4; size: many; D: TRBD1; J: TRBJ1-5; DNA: TGTGCCAGCAGCCCCCCGGAGGGGGCGAGGAATCAGCCCCAGCATTTT; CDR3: CASSPPEGARNQPQHF
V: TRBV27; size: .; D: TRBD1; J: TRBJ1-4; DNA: TGTGCCAGCAGTTCGACAGGGGAAGGGTATAGAGGTGAAAAACTGTTTTTT; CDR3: CASSSTGEGYRGEKLFF
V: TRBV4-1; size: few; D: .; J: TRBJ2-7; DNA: TGCGCCAGCAGCCAAGGCAGGGGGGAATACTACGAGCAGTACTTC; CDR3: CASSQGRGEYYEQYF
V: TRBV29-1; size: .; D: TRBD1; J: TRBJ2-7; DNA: TGCAGCGTTCGCGGGGGGACAGGGGCCTACGAGCAGTACTTC; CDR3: CSVRGGTGAYEQYF
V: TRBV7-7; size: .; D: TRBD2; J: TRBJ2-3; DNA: TGTGCTAGCAGCTTAAGCAGCGGGGGGCTCACAGATACGCAGTATTTT; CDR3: CASSLSSGGLTDTQYF
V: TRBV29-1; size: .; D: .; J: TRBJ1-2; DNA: TGCAGCGTTGAAGGCCGGGAGGGCTACACCTTC; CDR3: CSVEGREGYTF
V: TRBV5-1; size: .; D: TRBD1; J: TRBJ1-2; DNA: TGCGCCAGCTGGACAGGGGATGGCTACACCTTC; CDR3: CASWTGDGYTF
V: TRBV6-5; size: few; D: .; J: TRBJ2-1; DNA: TGTGCCAGCAGTTACTGGCCGCCTTCCTACAATGAGCAGTTCTTC; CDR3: CASSYWPPSYNEQFF
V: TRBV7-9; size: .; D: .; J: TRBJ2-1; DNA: TGTGCCAGCAGCCCCACTAGCTTTCCCTACAATGAGCAGTTCTTC; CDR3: CASSPTSFPYNEQFF
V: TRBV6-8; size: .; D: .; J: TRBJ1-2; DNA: TGTGCCAGCAGTTACTCGGGGGGGGCGGTTGGCTACACCTTC; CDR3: CASSYSGGAVGYTF
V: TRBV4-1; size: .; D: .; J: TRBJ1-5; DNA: TGCGCCAGCAGCCAAGATGGAGAGGGACTGCAGAATCAGCCCCAGCATTTT; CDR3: CASSQDGEGLQNQPQHF
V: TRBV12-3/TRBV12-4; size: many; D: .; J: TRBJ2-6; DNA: TGTGCCAGCAAGTTTGGGGCCAACGTCCTGACTTTC; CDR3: CASKFGANVLTF